Included here is one TCR beta chain sequence, with context. The target antigen is unknown. This entry belongs to a study of identical twins. General study points: Twins shared beta out-of-frame sequences in excess, but this excess was weaker.

Carrying unique molecular identifiers, the cDNA also gained a universal primer site through template switching. MiXCR, applied by TCRdb to the 5' RACE reads, yields one record per CDR3 protein. The sample holds around 480,000 distinct CDR3 sequences; 12% to 15% are singletons and the top ten take roughly 0.5%. V lost 7 bases to trimming and J lost 0 bases, with 10 bases between them. The CDR3 consists of 15 residues. Germline assignment: CDR1 MDHEN and CDR2 SYDVKM. A further study also used this sample, focusing on yellow fever vaccine responses in identical twins.

What was sequenced was CD4+ T cells sorted from blood. The gene calls are TRBV28 and TRBJ2-6; tentatively, D is TRBD2 (5 bases). The source of this sequence is a woman aged 18-29 years in good health. The CDR3 here is CASIPGSSGANVLTF. The CDR3 coding sequence is TGTGCCAGCATCCCGGGAAGCTCTGGGGCCAACGTCCTGACTTTC.